One and the same sample provided the 32 T cell receptor beta chains below, sequenced in a study of response to subunit inactivated influenza vaccine. A single record per CDR3 protein comes from TCRdb applying MiXCR to the RT-PCR reads. The sample has about 800,000 distinct CDR3 sequences, approximately 22% seen once. Sequencing used PBMCs from blood, obtained roughly 5 days after vaccination. Every receptor here comes from a man aged 45-65 years who received an inactivated influenza vaccine.

This chain joins TRBV28 and TRBJ2-7; no clear D gene. The CDR3 covers 17 residues. Germline-derived CDR1 and CDR2 are MDHEN and SYDVKM. The V end lost 1 base, the J end lost 2 bases, and 18 bases lay between the germline ends. CDR3 in amino acids: CASSLFTPVASPYEQYF. In nucleotides, the CDR3 is TGTGCCAGCAGTTTATTTACCCCAGTGGCTAGTCCCTACGAGCAGTACTTC. The full variable domain, its missing parts supplied by reference TRBV28 and TRBJ2-7, is DVKVTQSSRYLVKRTGEKVFLECVQDMDHENMFWYRQDPGLGLRLIYFSYDVKMKEKGDIPEGYSVSREKKERFSLILESASTNQTSMYLCASSLFTPVASPYEQYFGPGTRLTVT.

The chain is built from TRBV7-9 and TRBJ2-1; TRBD2 matches at 8 bases. Germline-derived CDR1 and CDR2 are SEHNR and FQNEAQ (reference sequence). This CDR3 comprises 16 residues. With V trimmed by 3 bases and J by 0 bases, 4 bases remained unmatched. The CDR3 is CASSFDGLASYNEQFF. In DNA, the CDR3 is TGTGCCAGCAGCTTCGATGGACTAGCCTCCTACAATGAGCAGTTCTTC.

This clonotype was picked up a small number of times. The CDR3 DNA follows: TGTGCCATCAGTGTTTCGGGGGGCGCCTCCCCCAATGAGCAGTTCTTC. This translates into CAISVSGGASPNEQFF. This chain joins TRBV10-3 and TRBJ2-1, with a possible D match to TRBD2 (7 bases). This CDR3 is 16 amino acids long. Germline values: CDR1 ENHRY, CDR2 SYGVKD. V shed 4 bases and J shed 6 bases, with 19 bases lying between them.

V usage is TRBV21-1 and J usage is TRBJ2-5; the table gives TRBD1 as D, unverified against the DNA. TRBV21-1 is assigned pseudogene status. There are 16 residues in the CDR3. This chain's CDR3 is CASSKTRTGKGETQYF. CDR3 coding DNA: TGTGCCAGCAGCAAAACCCGGACAGGGAAGGGCGAGACCCAGTACTTC.

The chain carries TRBV5-1 and TRBJ2-1; D ambiguous. CDR3 length: 13 residues. The V gene's germline CDR1 is SGHRS and CDR2 YFSETQ. Deletions cut 1 base from V and 8 bases from J, with 10 bases between. CDR3 bases: TGCGCCAGCAGCTTGTGGGTTAAGGATGAGCAGTTCTTC. It specifies CASSLWVKDEQFF.

There are many counts of this clonotype. This sequence joins TRBV12-3 or TRBV12-4 and TRBJ1-2; unclear D gene. The CDR3 is made up of 12 amino acids. Trimming shortened V by 3 bases and J by 3 bases, and 5 bases separated the two germline ends. CDR3 nucleotide sequence: TGTGCCAGCAGTTTCACAGACTATGGCTACACCTTC. Translating gives CASSFTDYGYTF.

The chain links TRBV6-5 to TRBJ2-1, with D possibly matching TRBD2 (6 bases). The CDR3 consists of 14 residues. V was clipped by 0 bases and J by 9 bases, with 12 bases between them. CDR1 MNHEY and CDR2 SVGAGI come from the germline V gene. This chain's CDR3 is CASSYSHRGSEQFF. The CDR3 nucleotides read TGTGCCAGCAGTTACTCGCACCGGGGGTCTGAGCAGTTCTTC.

In this sample, this clonotype turned up a few times. The chain joins TRBV6-1 to TRBJ1-5, with 8 bases that match TRBD1. CDR3 length: 14 amino acids. CDR1 MNHNS and CDR2 SASEGT come from the germline V gene. V lost 4 bases, J lost 9 bases, and 8 bases stayed unmatched. DNA of the CDR3: TGTGCCAGCAGTGGAACAGGGGGGACTTTGCCCCAGCATTTT. Its translation: CASSGTGGTLPQHF.

This clonotype has at least ten counts. The chain links TRBV20-1 to TRBJ2-3; D call uncertain. CDR1 and CDR2 from the germline V gene are DFQATT and SNEGSKA (reference sequence). V was trimmed by 6 bases and J by 2 bases, leaving 15 bases between them. CDR3 length: 14 residues. CDR3 residues: CSARPPADTDTQYF. DNA for the CDR3: TGCAGTGCCCGACCCCCGGCAGACACAGATACGCAGTATTTT.

The chain employs TRBV5-1 and TRBJ2-1, with 7 bases matching TRBD2. This CDR3 is built from 17 residues. Germline V gene lookup returns CDR1 SGHRS and CDR2 YFSETQ. The V and J ends lost 4 bases and 2 bases, in that order; junction bases with no gene match: 12. The CDR3 region is CASSPGWGGSTYNEQFF. The CDR3 DNA follows: TGCGCCAGCAGCCCCGGGTGGGGCGGGAGCACCTACAATGAGCAGTTCTTC.

The table lists this clonotype with a few counts. This chain uses TRBV5-6 with TRBJ2-5; possibly TRBD1 for D (6 bases). CDR1 and CDR2 from the germline V gene are SGHDT and YYEEEE. Trimming took 2 bases from V and 1 from J, leaving 15 bases between them. This CDR3 has 16 residues. CDR3 DNA: TGTGCCAGCAGCTTCGCTGGGGGCATTGGCCAAGAGACCCAGTACTTC. Encoded protein: CASSFAGGIGQETQYF. Together with reference TRBV5-6 and TRBJ2-5, the CDR3 gives the full variable domain: DAGVTQSPTHLIKTRGQQVTLRCSPKSGHDTVSWYQQALGQGPQFIFQYYEEEERQRGNFPDRFSGHQFPNYSSELNVNALLLGDSALYLCASSFAGGIGQETQYFGPGTRLLVL.

This clonotype appeared a few times. The rearrangement uses TRBV12-5 and TRBJ1-1; maybe TRBD1 (6 bases). V gave up 1 base and J gave up 0 bases, with 9 bases separating them. CDR1 is LGHNT and CDR2 is FRNRAP in the germline V gene. This CDR3 has 15 residues. CDR3 DNA: TGTGCTAGTGGTTTGGAGGGGGGACTGAACACTGAAGCTTTCTTT. It yields the protein CASGLEGGLNTEAFF.

This clonotype is a singleton in its sample. This chain uses TRBV6-2 or TRBV6-3 with TRBJ2-7, with unresolved D. The CDR3 consists of 17 residues. The ends were cut back, 5 bases at V and 4 bases at J, with 24 bases in the middle. From germline, CDR1 is MNHEY and CDR2 SVGEGT. The CDR3 sequence: CASSNRAFFVASYEQYF. In DNA, the CDR3 is TGTGCCAGCAGTAACCGGGCATTTTTTGTTGCATCTTACGAGCAGTACTTC.

With regard to this clonotype: A much larger clone sits a single nucleotide away, making a read error possible. The rearrangement links TRBV24-1 to TRBJ2-3, with D possibly TRBD1 on 5 matching bases. The CDR3 has 14 residues. Per the germline V gene, CDR1 is KGHDR and CDR2 is SFDVKD. The CDR3 region has the DNA TGTGCCACCAGTGAGTCCAGGGATACAGATACGCACTATTTT. This codes for CATSESRDTDTHYF.

This clonotype was seen a handful of times. The V gene is TRBV20-1, the J gene TRBJ2-7; a possible D gene is TRBD2 (5 bases). The CDR3 consists of 15 residues. Germline CDR1 is DFQATT and CDR2 is SNEGSKA (reference sequence). Trimming pared 3 bases from V and 4 bases from J, leaving 19 bases between. As DNA, the CDR3 is TGCAGTGCTAGTGTCCGTCGGCGGGCCTCATACGAGCAGTACTTC. Translated: CSASVRRRASYEQYF.

The V and J genes are TRBV7-8 and TRBJ2-3; D might be TRBD2 (5 bases). Germline CDR1 reads SGHVS; CDR2 reads FQNEAQ. Trimming pared 2 bases from V and 1 base from J, leaving 19 bases between. The CDR3 runs to 18 residues. CDR3 sequence (DNA): TGTGCCAGCAGCTTAATGGGCGGGCCGCAAGATGGCACAGATACGCAGTATTTT. This translates into CASSLMGGPQDGTDTQYF.

The chain recombines TRBV6-2 or TRBV6-3 with TRBJ1-1; no firm D call. The CDR3 runs to 14 residues. Germline assignment: CDR1 MNHEY and CDR2 SVGEGT. Trimming removed 1 base from V and 2 bases from J, with 8 bases in between. The DNA of the CDR3 is TGTGCCAGCAGTTACTACGGTTTCAACACTGAAGCTTTCTTT. It encodes CASSYYGFNTEAFF.

This clonotype has a handful of counts. This chain links TRBV15 with TRBJ2-7; 10 bases line up with TRBD2. CDR3 size: 15 residues. Germline CDR1 reads LNHNV; CDR2 reads YYDKDF (reference sequence). With 0 bases clipped from V and 3 bases from J, the junction kept 2 bases outside the gene matches. CDR3 nucleotides: TGTGCCACCAGCAGAGAACTAGCGGGGATCTACGAGCAGTACTTC. This gives the protein CATSRELAGIYEQYF.

This clonotype was recorded a few times. The J gene is TRBJ2-7, the V gene TRBV5-1; maybe TRBD2 (6 bases). V lost 0 bases, J lost 6 bases, and 16 bases lay in between. CDR1 SGHRS and CDR2 YFSETQ come from the germline V gene. This CDR3 contains 15 residues. The CDR3 DNA is TGCGCCAGCAGCTTGGATGGAGGGACTCGTTCCGAGCAGTACTTC. Its protein is CASSLDGGTRSEQYF. Together with reference TRBV5-1 and TRBJ2-7, the CDR3 gives the full variable domain: KAGVTQTPRYLIKTRGQQVTLSCSPISGHRSVSWYQQTPGQGLQFLFEYFSETQRNKGNFPGRFSGRQFSNSRSEMNVSTLELGDSALYLCASSLDGGTRSEQYFGPGTRLTVT.

This clonotype was recorded a few times. The rearrangement uses TRBV6-1 and TRBJ2-7, with no clear D. Germline V gene lookup returns CDR1 MNHNS and CDR2 SASEGT. Between the trimmed V and J ends, which lost 8 bases and 2 bases, there was a span of 19 bases. This CDR3 has 15 residues. The CDR3 nucleotides are TGTGCCAGCTCGACGCCTGGGGTGGGTGCCTACGAGCAGTACTTC. This translates into CASSTPGVGAYEQYF.

The J gene is TRBJ1-1, the V gene TRBV10-3; no clear D gene. Germline V gene lookup returns CDR1 ENHRY and CDR2 SYGVKD. This CDR3 contains 13 residues. V lost 6 bases, J lost 6 bases, and 14 bases lay in between. The CDR3 DNA is TGTGCCATCAGGACAAGGTTGAGCTCTGAAGCTTTCTTT. Translated: CAIRTRLSSEAFF.

The CDR3 spells CASSAPAVRGTDTQYF. CDR3 nucleotide sequence: TGTGCCAGCAGTGCCCCAGCGGTTCGAGGCACAGATACGCAGTATTTT. The genes are TRBV25-1 and TRBJ2-3; D might be TRBD2 (5 bases). This CDR3 is built from 16 residues. The V end was cut by 4 bases, the J end by 1 base, with 15 bases between. The germline V gene has CDR1 MGHDK and CDR2 SYGVNS.

This clonotype was recorded at least ten times. The rearrangement joins TRBV12-3 or TRBV12-4 to TRBJ2-7, with 7 bases lining up with TRBD1. The CDR3 sequence is 14 residues long. V lost 6 bases, J lost 6 bases, and 11 bases stayed unmatched. The CDR3 region is CASRDSFTGAEQYF. CDR3 DNA sequence: TGTGCCAGCAGAGACAGCTTTACAGGGGCCGAGCAGTACTTC.

This clonotype was found a few times. The chain recombines TRBV4-2 with TRBJ2-1; TRBD2 matches 9 bases. CDR3 size: 16 residues. The V and J ends lost 1 base and 6 bases, in that order; junction bases with no gene match: 7. Germline lookup yields CDR1 LGHNA and CDR2 YNFKEQ. The CDR3 loop is CASSQALGGGVNEQFF. The CDR3 bases are TGTGCCAGCAGCCAAGCTTTGGGCGGGGGGGTCAATGAGCAGTTCTTC.

This clonotype showed up just once. The chain links TRBV20-1 to TRBJ2-1; TRBD2 is a possible D gene (6 bases). This CDR3 comprises 20 residues. The ends were cut back, 2 bases at V and 0 bases at J, with 26 bases in the middle. From germline, CDR1 is DFQATT and CDR2 SNEGSKA (reference sequence). The CDR3: CSARSGAGHLPFSSYNEQFF. The CDR3 nucleotides read TGCAGTGCTAGATCTGGGGCGGGGCATCTACCTTTTAGCTCCTACAATGAGCAGTTCTTC.

This clonotype was counted between two and nine times. This chain joins TRBV20-1 and TRBJ2-7; 7 bases agree with TRBD1. Germline values: CDR1 DFQATT, CDR2 SNEGSKA (reference sequence). CDR3 length: 14 amino acids. V was pared by 4 bases and J by 3 bases, with 9 bases of the junction left unmatched. The chain's CDR3 is CSATTGSRGYEQYF. The CDR3 DNA sequence: TGCAGTGCTACGACAGGGTCAAGGGGCTACGAGCAGTACTTC.

This chain uses TRBV28 with TRBJ2-1, with TRBD2 identical over 9 bases. V was clipped by 6 bases and J by 5 bases; unmatched bases: 11. The CDR3 has 16 amino acids. Germline V gene lookup returns CDR1 MDHEN and CDR2 SYDVKM. This CDR3 reads CASSLGLAIYNNEQFF. The CDR3 DNA reads TGTGCCAGCAGCCTGGGACTAGCTATCTACAACAATGAGCAGTTCTTC.

The gene calls are TRBV9 and TRBJ2-2; D call uncertain. Germline lookup yields CDR1 SGDLS and CDR2 YYNGEE. CDR3 length equals 16 residues. Trimming removed 3 bases from V and 0 bases from J, with 12 bases in between. CDR3 DNA: TGTGCCAGCAGCGGAAAAAGGGAAGCGAACACCGGGGAGCTGTTTTTT. This encodes CASSGKREANTGELFF. The full variable domain, in which reference TRBV9 and TRBJ2-2 provide the parts outside the CDR3, is DSGVTQTPKHLITATGQRVTLRCSPRSGDLSVYWYQQSLDQGLQFLIQYYNGEERAKGNILERFSAQQFPDLHSELNLSSLELGDSALYFCASSGKREANTGELFFGEGSRLTVL.

The chain employs TRBV5-1 and TRBJ2-6; the D gene is possibly TRBD1 (6 bases). Trimming stripped 4 bases from V and 4 bases from J, with 12 bases between. Germline V gene lookup returns CDR1 SGHRS and CDR2 YFSETQ. The CDR3 totals 15 residues. The CDR3 protein is CASSITGLGANVLTF. The CDR3 bases are TGCGCCAGCAGCATAACAGGGCTCGGGGCCAACGTCCTGACTTTC.

This clonotype was found a few times. The chain carries TRBV7-9 and TRBJ2-1; 8 nucleotides align to TRBD1. CDR3 length: 14 amino acids. Germline loops: CDR1 SEHNR, CDR2 FQNEAQ (reference sequence). The J segment lost 4 bases and the V segment lost 5 bases, leaving 4 bases of the junction unmatched. In DNA form, the CDR3 reads TGTGCCAGCAGCAGGGACAGGCGTTACAATGAGCAGTTCTTC. This codes for CASSRDRRYNEQFF.

V usage is TRBV20-1 and J usage is TRBJ2-5, with TRBD2 matching over 12 bases. CDR3 size: 16 residues. V lost 2 bases to trimming and J lost 1 base; unmatched junction nucleotides: 5. Germline V CDR1 and CDR2: DFQATT, SNEGSKA (reference sequence). CDR3 loop: CSARRPGLAGQETQYF. DNA of the CDR3: TGCAGTGCTAGACGACCGGGACTAGCGGGCCAAGAGACCCAGTACTTC.

The chain combines TRBV7-9 with TRBJ2-2; D is possibly TRBD2 (6 bases). Per germline, CDR1 SEHNR and CDR2 FQNEAQ (reference sequence). The V gene lost 5 bases and the J gene lost 2 bases, with 15 bases spanning the gap. CDR3 size: 16 residues. The CDR3 reads CASSHYRDFNTGELFF. The CDR3 nucleotides read TGTGCCAGCAGCCATTACCGGGACTTCAACACCGGGGAGCTGTTTTTT.